These 21 T cell receptor beta chains were sequenced from one sample in a study of monozygotic twins with inflammatory bowel disease. With the 5' RACE reads reprocessed, TCRdb shows one record per CDR3 protein and no DNA. This sample's table has approximately 400,000 distinct CDR3 sequences. The sequenced sample consisted of blood. These receptors came from a human donor with ulcerative colitis or Crohn's disease, or a healthy co-twin of an affected twin (not recorded which).

This chain links TRBV5-1 with TRBJ2-1; without DNA, the TCRdb call of TRBD2 cannot be checked. The CDR3 consists of 14 residues. Germline V gene sequence: CDR1 SGHRS, CDR2 YFSETQ. The CDR3 is CASSWTSGMNEQFF.

This chain joins TRBV27 and TRBJ2-7; TCRdb's assignment of TRBD1 cannot be checked, as there is no DNA. The CDR3 spans 19 residues. Germline CDR1 is MNHEY and CDR2 is SMNVEV (reference sequence). CDR3 loop: CASSLSSSGRPLTYYEQYF.

The chain recombines TRBV11-1 with TRBJ1-1; TCRdb names TRBD1, which stays unverified in the absence of DNA. The CDR3 totals 18 residues. From germline, CDR1 is SGHAT and CDR2 FQDESV (reference sequence). This chain's CDR3 is CASSFRRGDLTRNTEAFF.

This CDR3 reads CASSQARQGSSYNEQFF. J is TRBJ2-1 and V is TRBV4-1. Germline values: CDR1 MGHRA, CDR2 YSYEKL. CDR3 length: 17 amino acids.

This chain uses TRBV11-2 with TRBJ2-7; TCRdb outputs TRBD1, but without DNA this stays unchecked. This CDR3 has 15 amino acids. Germline-derived CDR1 and CDR2 are SGHAT and FQNNGV. Here the CDR3 reads CASSPTSPGRNEQYF.

The V gene is TRBV4-2, the J gene TRBJ2-5; with no DNA, the TCRdb D assignment of TRBD1 cannot be verified. The CDR3 consists of 14 residues. CDR1 is LGHNA, CDR2 YNFKEQ, per germline. CDR3 loop: CASSGRDYQETQYF.

The chain is built from TRBV28 and TRBJ2-7; TCRdb outputs TRBD2, but without DNA this stays unchecked. Germline V CDR1 and CDR2: MDHEN, SYDVKM. The CDR3 contains 14 residues. The CDR3 spells CASTMAGGFYEQYF.

The gene calls are TRBV19 and TRBJ1-1; TCRdb outputs TRBD1, but without DNA this stays unchecked. Germline loops: CDR1 LNHDA, CDR2 SQIVND (reference sequence). The length of the CDR3 is 12 residues. CDR3 protein: CATKTGNTEAFF.

The chain recombines TRBV7-3 with TRBJ2-2; as DNA is missing, the TRBD2 call by TCRdb cannot be tested. CDR3 size: 17 residues. Germline V gene sequence: CDR1 SGHTA, CDR2 FQGTGA. The CDR3 region is CASSFQGTSANTGELFF.

The rearrangement links TRBV20-1 to TRBJ2-1; checking the TCRdb D call of TRBD2 is not possible without DNA. Germline lookup yields CDR1 DFQATT and CDR2 SNEGSKA (reference sequence). The length of the CDR3 is 15 residues. The CDR3 loop reads CSARGLAASYNEQFF.

The rearrangement uses TRBV7-7 and TRBJ2-3; TCRdb selects TRBD1, and the lack of DNA leaves this call unchecked. Germline CDR1 and CDR2: SSHAT and FNYEAQ (reference sequence). CDR3 length equals 16 residues. The CDR3: CASSPVPGQGPDAQYF. The full variable domain, with the rest looked up from reference TRBV7-7 and TRBJ2-3, is GAGVSQSPRYKVTKRGQDVTLRCDPISSHATLYWYQQALGQGPEFLTYFNYEAQPDKSGLPSDRFSAERPEGSISTLTIQRTEQRDSAMYRCASSPVPGQGPDAQYFGPGTRLTVL.

The rearrangement joins TRBV7-2 to TRBJ2-1. In germline, CDR1 is SGHTA, CDR2 FQGNSA. This CDR3 comprises 13 residues. The CDR3 is CASSRFNAYEQFF.

This chain joins TRBV12-3 or TRBV12-4 and TRBJ2-3; lacking DNA, the TRBD1 call made by TCRdb goes unchecked. The CDR3 is 15 residues long. The CDR3: CASSLLGGGTDTQYF.

The CDR3: CASSQQRRWGGQNIQYF. V usage is TRBV6-2 or TRBV6-3 and J usage is TRBJ2-4; TCRdb reports TRBD1, a call that lacks DNA to check it against. The CDR3 length is 17 residues. From germline, CDR1 is MNHEY and CDR2 SVGEGT.

J is TRBJ1-3 and V is TRBV7-9; TCRdb gives TRBD1 as the D gene, but with no DNA this cannot be confirmed. Per germline, CDR1 SEHNR and CDR2 FQNEAQ (reference sequence). This CDR3 region has 14 residues. The CDR3 spells CASSLWGQRNTIYF.

This sequence joins TRBV20-1 and TRBJ2-3; as DNA is missing, the TRBD1 call by TCRdb cannot be tested. Germline CDR1 reads DFQATT; CDR2 reads SNEGSKA (reference sequence). The CDR3 totals 11 residues. This CDR3 reads CSGGPPDTQYF.

This chain connects TRBV4-2 to TRBJ2-2; TCRdb gives TRBD2 as the D gene, but with no DNA this cannot be confirmed. This CDR3 contains 17 residues. In germline, CDR1 is LGHNA, CDR2 YNFKEQ. This chain's CDR3 is CASSPLAGGLHTGELFF.

The chain joins TRBV11-2 to TRBJ1-1. The CDR3 has 15 residues. Germline-derived CDR1 and CDR2 are SGHAT and FQNNGV. The CDR3 is CASSLVANLNTEAFF.

The chain uses TRBV19 and TRBJ2-2; there is no DNA to check the TCRdb D call of TRBD2. The CDR3 has 14 residues. From germline, CDR1 is LNHDA and CDR2 SQIVND (reference sequence). Here the CDR3 reads CASMRELYTGELFF.

The chain links TRBV24-1 to TRBJ2-7. CDR1 is KGHDR, CDR2 SFDVKD, per germline. CDR3 length equals 14 residues. The CDR3 protein is CATSDWERSYEQYF.

The chain is built from TRBV20-1 and TRBJ2-3; no DNA is available, so the TRBD2 call from TCRdb remains unchecked. Germline CDR1 reads DFQATT; CDR2 reads SNEGSKA (reference sequence). This CDR3 has 13 residues. The CDR3 sequence: CSAWGGRKNTQYF.